These 9 T cell receptor beta chains originate from one sample sequenced in a study of PD-1 blockade in classical Hodgkin lymphoma. Some clones are missing from TCRdb's copy, which holds only in-frame ones; the method was immunoSEQ multiplex PCR. Of tens of thousands of clones in the sample, 75% to 90% were seen once. Every single patient, without exception, relapsed after autologous stem cell transplantation, and brentuximab vedotin exposure varied. Sequencing used peripheral blood mononuclear cells (PBMCs), obtained at baseline. These receptors were taken from a human donor with classical Hodgkin lymphoma.

V usage is TRBV6-1 and J usage is TRBJ1-1, with D possibly being TRBD1 (5 bases). Trimming left V 4 bases short and J 4 bases short, with 10 bases between. Germline assignment: CDR1 MNHNS and CDR2 SASEGT. This CDR3 is 13 amino acids long. This chain's CDR3 is CASSAEGFTEAFF. The CDR3 DNA sequence: TGTGCCAGCAGTGCAGAGGGGTTCACTGAAGCTTTCTTT.

The rearrangement joins TRBV5-4 to TRBJ2-7; D is unclear. CDR1 SGHNT and CDR2 YYREEE come from the germline V gene (reference sequence). Between the trimmed V and J ends, which lost 2 bases and 6 bases, there was a span of 21 bases. This CDR3 contains 16 residues. CDR3 residues: CASSFAGVLSSGEQYF. The CDR3 coding sequence is TGTGCCAGCAGCTTTGCTGGGGTTTTAAGTTCAGGCGAGCAGTACTTC.

This clone was observed once. This chain connects TRBV7-3 to TRBJ2-3; the D gene is possibly TRBD2 (5 bases). The ends were cut back, 5 bases at V and 4 bases at J, with 10 bases in the middle. Germline V CDR1 and CDR2: SGHTA, FQGTGA. The CDR3 is made up of 13 amino acids. This CDR3 reads CASSVSGSDTQYF. The CDR3 DNA reads as TGTGCCAGCAGCGTCAGCGGATCAGATACGCAGTATTTT.

The V and J genes are TRBV4-1 and TRBJ1-1; tentative D call: TRBD1 (5 bases). This CDR3 spans 17 amino acids. Trimming removed 2 bases from V and 9 bases from J, with 25 bases in between. From germline, CDR1 is MGHRA and CDR2 YSYEKL. CDR3 DNA: TGCGCCAGCAGCCAATGGGTCAGGGAAAGTCCCCCTAGACAAGCTTTCTTT. It is translated as CASSQWVRESPPRQAFF.

V is TRBV13 and J is TRBJ2-1, with TRBD1 as a possible D gene (5 bases). V lost 8 bases, J lost 8 bases, and 19 bases lay in between. Germline CDR1 is PRHDT and CDR2 is FYEKMQ (reference sequence). This CDR3 spans 14 amino acids. The CDR3 DNA follows: TGTGCCAGCTCCGACAGAAAAGGCCACCATGAGCAGTTCTTC. It codes for CASSDRKGHHEQFF. Drawing the rest from reference TRBV13 and TRBJ2-1, the complete variable domain is AAGVIQSPRHLIKEKRETATLKCYPIPRHDTVYWYQQGPGQDPQFLISFYEKMQSDKGSIPDRFSAQQFSDYHSELNMSSLELGDSALYFCASSDRKGHHEQFFGPGTRLTVL.

The chain links TRBV27 to TRBJ1-1; unclear D gene. Trimming removed 3 bases at V and 5 bases at J, with 16 bases between. The CDR3 has 15 residues. Germline V gene data show CDR1 as MNHEY and CDR2 as SMNVEV (reference sequence). CDR3 in amino acids: CASSFGIGGSTEAFF. Written as DNA, the CDR3 is TGTGCCAGCAGTTTTGGAATTGGCGGATCTACTGAAGCTTTCTTT.

The V gene is TRBV29-1, the J gene TRBJ1-2; perhaps TRBD1 as D (5 bases). This CDR3 has 13 amino acids. The V gene lost 5 bases and the J gene lost 3 bases, with 13 bases spanning the gap. Germline lookup yields CDR1 SQVTM and CDR2 ANQGSEA. In DNA, the CDR3 is TGCAGCGTTCCGCAGGGCGAGGACTATGGCTACACCTTC. It translates to CSVPQGEDYGYTF. Complete variable domain (other parts from reference TRBV29-1 and TRBJ1-2): SAVISQKPSRDICQRGTSLTIQCQVDSQVTMMFWYRQQPGQSLTLIATANQGSEATYESGFVIDKFPISRPNLTFSTLTVSNMSPEDSSIYLCSVPQGEDYGYTFGSGTRLTVV.

V is TRBV5-4 and J is TRBJ2-1, with 7 bases identical to TRBD1. The junction had 6 bases not matched to a gene; V was cut back by 2 bases and J by 4 bases. This CDR3 has 15 residues. Germline values: CDR1 SGHNT, CDR2 YYREEE (reference sequence). The CDR3 spells CASSFSQGLYNEQFF. CDR3 sequence (DNA): TGTGCCAGCAGCTTCTCACAGGGGCTATACAATGAGCAGTTCTTC.

The V and J genes are TRBV2 and TRBJ1-4, with D maybe TRBD1 (6 bases). This CDR3 has 13 amino acids. The V gene's germline CDR1 is SNHLY and CDR2 FYNNEI. V was pared by 6 bases and J by 5 bases, with 10 bases between. CDR3 amino acids: CASRGGGNEKLFF. Written as DNA, the CDR3 is TGTGCCAGCAGAGGGGGGGGAAATGAAAAACTGTTTTTT.